The rows below give T cell receptor beta chains drawn from one sample of a study of tumor and adjacent non-tumor tissue in lung cancer. TCRdb ran MiXCR on the multiplex PCR reads and lists one entry per CDR3 protein. Here the sample spans some 68,000 distinct CDR3 sequences, around 80% being singletons. The specimen was distant non-tumor lung tissue. These receptors all stem from a man aged 60-69 years with non-small cell lung cancer. Both conserved end residues are part of each CDR3. A clone size is listed for some rows: how often the clone was seen (once, few, many), or a class if it is expanded.

abundance	v_gene	j_gene	CDR3aa
-	TRBV13	TRBJ2-6	CARSIRQGSGSGANVLTF
-	TRBV20-1	TRBJ1-1	CSVRDWQGTTEAFF
-	TRBV11-1	TRBJ2-5	CASIEDTYQETQYF
-	TRBV5-4	TRBJ2-1	CAGSWGDWRNEQFF
-	TRBV20-1	TRBJ2-3	CSSGWVTDTQYF
-	TRBV6-5	TRBJ2-4	CASSAIGTKNIQYF
once	TRBV11-2	TRBJ2-1	CASSTRRGTANEQFF
-	TRBV15	TRBJ2-5	CATSNQLAGEEIQYF
-	TRBV2	TRBJ1-1	CVSSQGNSEAFF
-	TRBV29-1	TRBJ1-1	CNASAGRDTEALF
-	TRBV5-4	TRBJ2-3	CASGPMEWEPGGTQYF
-	TRBV19	TRBJ2-1	CASSIVLGGRATNEQFF